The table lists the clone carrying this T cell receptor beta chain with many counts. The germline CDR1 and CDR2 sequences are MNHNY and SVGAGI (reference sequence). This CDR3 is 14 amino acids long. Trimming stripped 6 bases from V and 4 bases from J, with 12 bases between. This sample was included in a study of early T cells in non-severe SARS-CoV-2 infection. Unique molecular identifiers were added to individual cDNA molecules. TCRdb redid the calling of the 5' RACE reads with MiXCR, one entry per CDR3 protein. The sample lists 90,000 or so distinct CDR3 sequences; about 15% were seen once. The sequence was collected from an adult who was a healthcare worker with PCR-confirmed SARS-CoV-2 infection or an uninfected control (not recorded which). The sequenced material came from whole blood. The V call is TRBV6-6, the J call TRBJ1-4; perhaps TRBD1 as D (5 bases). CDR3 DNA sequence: TGTGCCAGCAGGGCGGGGGGATTTAATGAAAAACTGTTTTTT. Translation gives CASRAGGFNEKLFF.